This TCR beta chain emerged from a study of lymphopenia after photon versus proton radiotherapy. The method was immunoSEQ multiplex PCR; TCRdb's version includes in-frame clones alone and lacks a portion of them. The sample carries roughly 150,000 clones, roughly nine tenths recorded once. Germline CDR1 reads SGHNT; CDR2 reads YYREEE (reference sequence). The CDR3 is made up of 14 amino acids. V was pared by 5 bases and J by 3 bases, with 14 bases between. Notes on the study in general: A bigger post-nadir fall in TCR diversity correlated inversely with survival time in deceased patients. Post-nadir diversity loss with photons came from oligoclonal expansion, particularly CD8+ Temra cells. Under photons, naive T cells and diversity fell while effector/memory populations rose. Authors raise, but do not show, better survival with proton therapy.

Concerning this clone: Its target is unknown.

This chain joins TRBV5-4 and TRBJ1-1; perhaps TRBD1 as D (5 bases). The sequence was obtained from a man aged 50-59 years with gastric cancer. Material: peripheral blood, obtained from a patient treated with photon-based radiotherapy. For the CDR3, the DNA is TGTGCCAGCAGTAAGGGGTTGGAGGACACTGAAGCTTTCTTT. Residues: CASSKGLEDTEAFF.